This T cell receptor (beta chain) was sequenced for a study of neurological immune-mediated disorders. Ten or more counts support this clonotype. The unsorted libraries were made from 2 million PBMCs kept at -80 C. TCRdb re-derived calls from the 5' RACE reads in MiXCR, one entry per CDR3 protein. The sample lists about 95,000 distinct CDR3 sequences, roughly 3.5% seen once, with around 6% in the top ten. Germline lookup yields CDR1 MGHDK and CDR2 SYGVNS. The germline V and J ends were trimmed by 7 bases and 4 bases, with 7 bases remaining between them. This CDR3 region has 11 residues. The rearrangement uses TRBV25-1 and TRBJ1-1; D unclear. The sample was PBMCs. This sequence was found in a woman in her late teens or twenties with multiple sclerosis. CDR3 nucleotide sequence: TGTGCCAGCACGAGTAGCACTGAAGCTTTCTTT. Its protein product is CASTSSTEAFF.